The sequence of this T cell receptor beta chain was determined in a study of OX40 agonist ivuxolimab in advanced cancers. Study-level background: With ivuxolimab, an agonistic anti-OX40 (CD134) antibody, patients were treated. Averaging approximately 60 years in age, with a range of roughly 20 to 90, the cohort was 80% to 90% male.

As regards this clone: Its cognate antigen is unknown.

Study observations and caveats: Blood T cells, both CD4+ and CD8+, expanded clonally by week 6 at 0.1 to 3.0 mg/kg.

The V and J ends lost 6 bases and 0 bases respectively, with 9 bases between them. This CDR3 comprises 15 residues. Germline V gives CDR1 MNHNS, CDR2 SASEGT. Using immunoSEQ multiplex PCR, the repertoire was profiled, and TCRdb retains in-frame clones only, with some absent. This table holds tens of thousands of clones, 80% to 95% found once. Systemic immunosuppression or a history of autoimmune disease excluded patients. The sequence was obtained from an adult with an advanced solid tumor such as melanoma, head and neck, liver or kidney cancer. Sequenced material: CD4+ or CD8+ T cells sorted from blood, taken in a trial of the OX40 agonist ivuxolimab. This rearrangement joins TRBV6-1 to TRBJ2-6, with a tentative D call TRBD1 (5 bases). The CDR3 loop is CASREDNSGANVLTF. In DNA, the CDR3 is TGTGCCAGCAGAGAGGACAACTCTGGGGCCAACGTCCTGACTTTC.